This T cell receptor beta chain was retrieved from a study of cytomegalovirus exposure and HLA in healthy donors (TCRdb year 2017). Regarding the research as a whole: An earlier analysis of 587 of the donors reported about 300 Gb of sequence data and approximately 120 million unique TCR beta sequences obtained from about 179 million T cells. An early release covering around 630 HLA-typed donors comprised 250 to 350 gigabases of sequencing data and tens of millions of unique TCR sequences. Of the approximately 400 genotyped donors, more than 75% were placed in the genetic ancestry cluster associated with self-reported Caucasian donors. The study aimed to test whether cataloging public T cell receptors could reveal signatures of past pathogen exposure. The study profiled the T cell repertoires of about 720 subjects by immunosequencing and related them to cytomegalovirus serostatus. Along with the roughly 700-subject first cohort, a separate validation cohort of over a hundred different subjects was used. To predict cytomegalovirus infection status, the study brought together high-throughput TCR immunosequencing, statistical association of individual TCRs with disease status, and machine learning. In a later analysis, previously published TCR beta repertoires from 550 to 700 donors were re-analyzed and high-resolution HLA genotyping was added so that TCR occurrence patterns could be studied. Rather than drawing on any new phenotypic data, the later analysis identified candidate immune exposures from TCR beta sequences and the way those sequences occurred across donors. An earlier analysis of roughly 600 of the donors used high-throughput TCR beta sequencing to judge whether each TCR beta V gene segment behaved as functional or pseudogenic. Alongside the repertoire data, information on donor age, sex, ethnicity and CMV serostatus was compiled. A later genetic analysis took genome-wide SNP genotypes for about 55% of the roughly 700 donors and used that subset as a discovery cohort. All discovery cohort repertoires had been generated on a single sequencing platform. Both class I and class II loci were covered by HLA typing, at four-digit resolution. Typing coverage differed by locus: A, B, C, DRB1 and DQB1 were typed in roughly 629-630 donors, DQA1 in approximately 520, DPA1 in 606, and DPB1 in approximately 450. A few DR-DQ haplotypes were treated as single units for association and clustering because of strong linkage in the cohort. Among roughly 370 genotyped donors of the cohort, an average of approximately 240,000 unique TCR beta nucleotide sequences were sequenced per donor, approximately 20% of them non-productive. Study-wide findings and limitations: The only immune exposure information available for the cohort was CMV serostatus. According to a later genetic analysis, donors in an Asian-associated ancestry cluster had fewer N-insertions in productive TCRs than the approximately 710-donor mean. Compared with equally common non-associated chains, HLA-associated TCR beta chains in a later analysis were more clonally expanded and had lower generation probabilities. In a later genetic analysis, a missense DCLRE1C variant was associated with V-gene and J-gene trimming of TCR beta chains, and the association was replicated in an independent cohort. Assigning TCR associations to individual alleles was difficult when HLA alleles, especially DR and DQ, strongly co-occurred. Over 15 rarely observed V segments, including chromosome 9 orphons, were excluded from the earlier analysis of about 610 of the donors because counts were too low. The presence/absence analyses assumed that sequencing depth was roughly uniform across donors, and that assumption may not be true. The study gave a list of about 170 TCR beta chains associated with cytomegalovirus. Specific HLA alleles were associated with 15,000 to 20,000 TCR beta sequences at a false discovery rate of 0.05 in a later analysis. According to a later analysis, parvovirus B19, influenza, CMV and Epstein-Barr virus appeared linked to several top co-occurrence clusters. A cluster of highly shared sequence variants was judged likely to be a technical artifact of the sequencing pipeline. Linkage disequilibrium might explain the correlated functional status among segregating V segments, but an unknown experimental factor could not be ruled out. A further reported finding was that TCR beta sequences accurately predicted the HLA-A and HLA-B alleles for most subjects in the first cohort. Three of the identified cytomegalovirus-associated TCR beta chains were confirmed in vitro to be specific for cytomegalovirus antigens. While some public TCRs were present in many individuals, most TCR sequences turned up only very rarely across donors. In both the original and validation cohorts, the classifier was reported to diagnose cytomegalovirus status with high specificity and sensitivity. This cohort had only TCR beta chains sequenced, and the lack of alpha or paired-chain data limited which features could be detected. Most CMV-associated TCR beta chains appeared to be HLA-restricted in a later analysis, and the HLA associations seemed to be driven largely by CMV exposure. A later analysis found that TCR association rates varied across HLA loci, with DRB1 alleles showing the most associated TCRs and HLA-C alleles the fewest. The authors suggested that the approach could potentially be generalized to other disease states and immunological phenotypes. HLA typing was unavailable for some donors at each locus, so association tests used only the typed subset. An earlier analysis of 587 of the donors showed that most TCR beta V segments appeared in productive rearrangements either about 87% or about 30% of the time, which broadly matched IMGT annotations.

In total, approximately 610 healthy bone marrow donors made up the cohort. At the time of sampling, all cohort members were nominally healthy, though unrecorded immune exposures were likely present. The donor was CMV seronegative and was included in the group of under 450 seronegative cohort members. Every donor gave a peripheral blood sample, and the peripheral blood mononuclear cells from that sample were used for TCR beta sequencing. Genomic DNA was extracted from the blood cell samples with the Qiagen DNeasy Blood Extraction Kit. Library preparation used the immunoSEQ multiplex PCR assay. A mixture of 60 forward primers for TCR Vbeta segments and 13 reverse primers for TCR Jbeta segments was used in the multiplex PCR. A multiplex PCR assay on genomic DNA amplified the CDR3 region of rearranged TCR beta genes. Amplified TCR beta libraries were sequenced as 87-base-pair reads on the Illumina HiSeq System. Processing in the source paper ran as follows. In a later analysis, tens of millions of unique TCR beta chains were counted across the roughly 610 repertoires, and approximately 11 million of these chains were shared by at least two donors. Raw reads were error-corrected and collapsed into unique sequences with a nearest-neighbor algorithm that merged closely related sequences to remove PCR and sequencing errors. CDR3 sequences were aligned to IMGT reference sequences to assign V, D and J gene segments. For a sequence to be retained, at least a six-nucleotide match to both a V gene segment and a J gene segment was required. Rearrangements were classified as productive when the CDR3 lacked stop codons and remained in frame with V and J, and all other rearrangements were classified as non-productive. Following IMGT convention, CDR3 was defined as the stretch from the second conserved V-encoded cysteine to the conserved J-encoded phenylalanine. The earlier analysis of about 640 of the donors excluded any sequence lacking an unambiguous match to a single V gene segment. In an earlier analysis of approximately 560 of the donors, a V segment was called functional when productive rearrangements were above 56.7%, and segregating when the standard deviation between donors exceeded 5%. A statistical classification framework was developed to diagnose cytomegalovirus status using the catalog of TCR beta chain sequences. In a later analysis, TCR nucleotide sequences were compared against IMGT/GENE-DB human TR gene sequences so that V and J genes could be assigned. In a later analysis, CDR3 sequences and most-parsimonious VDJ recombination scenarios were assigned using the TCRdist pipeline. In a later analysis, each TCR beta chain was defined by its CDR3 amino acid sequence together with its V-gene family, and reads lacking a unique V-gene family were excluded. In a later analysis, nearly 600 highly shared, low-generation-probability nucleotide sequences were removed to address suspected cross-contamination and a sequencing artifact. A later analysis calculated a clonal expansion index for each public chain from normalized within-repertoire ranks of inferred template counts. A later analysis computed generation probabilities with a VDJ recombination model fitted to out-of-frame rearrangements, and checked the results against IGoR. In a later analysis, TCR-TCR, TCR-HLA and TCR-CMV co-occurrence was scored with hypergeometric tests, and a repertoire-size bias correction was applied to TCR pairs. A later analysis estimated false discovery rates by permuting HLA or CMV assignments 20 times. A later analysis grouped co-occurring TCRs with DBSCAN, adding TCRdist sequence similarity when clustering within HLA-allele-positive subsets. Co-occurrence clustering excluded repertoires with fewer than 30,000 or more than 120,000 public chains, plus five with anomalous nucleotide sharing. This immuneACCESS table, as held by TCRdb, lists in-frame sequences with V and J called but not all clones. Of the missing ones, under half trace to an unresolved V gene in checked studies; the others have no known cause. V, J and clone size reflect that table, while D and trimming were determined from the DNA. The sample table lists 55,000 to 75,000 clones, about 89% of them with a count of one. The top ten clones comprise 1.4% of the sample.

About this clone itself: No antigen is known for it. No base-level quality is on record; no much larger clone is a single base apart.

What was sequenced was PBMCs. This receptor was identified in a man between 18 and 35 years old in good health and CMV-seronegative.

The CDR3 loop reads CASSPDTPQVLYGYTF. The DNA is as follows: TGTGCCAGCTCACCGGACACCCCGCAGGTCCTATATGGCTACACCTTC. The chain uses TRBV18 and TRBJ1-2; D gene: possibly TRBD1, on 5 matching bases. Looking up the germline V gene yields CDR1 KGHSH and CDR2 LQKENI. V loses 3 bases, J loses 5 bases, and the germline ends lie 19 bases apart. From the cysteine through the phenylalanine, the CDR3 covers 16 amino acids. CDR3 DNA is the only sequence kept; it has 48 bases, read in frame from the first base. Extended through the reference TRBV18 and TRBJ1-2 proteins, this CDR3 yields the full variable domain: NAGVMQNPRHLVRRRGQEARLRCSPMKGHSHVYWYRQLPEEGLKFMVYLQKENIIDESGMPKERFSAEFPKEGPSILRIQQVVRGDSAAYFCASSPDTPQVLYGYTFGSGTRLTVV.